These 10 T cell receptor beta chains were all obtained from the same sample, sequenced in a study of shared clonotypes between healthy human individuals. TCRdb's table, derived via immunoSEQ multiplex PCR, lists solely in-frame clones and lacks some. Of approximately 1.5 million clones listed, approximately 98.5% are singletons. Sequenced sample: naive CD4+ T cells sorted from blood. As for subset: CD45RA+ positively selected. These TCRs come from a man between 25 and 39 years old in good health.

This clone is a singleton in its sample. This chain connects TRBV6-4 to TRBJ2-1; 7 nucleotides match TRBD2. Unmatched junction bases numbered 6, after V lost 4 bases and J lost 0 bases. The CDR3 extends over 16 amino acids. From germline, CDR1 is MRHNA and CDR2 SNTAGT. The CDR3 is CASSVLGGSSYNEQFF. In DNA, the CDR3 is TGTGCCAGCAGTGTTCTCGGCGGGAGCTCCTACAATGAGCAGTTCTTC.

V is TRBV7-2 and J is TRBJ2-2, with TRBD1 as a possible D gene (6 bases). Germline loops: CDR1 SGHTA, CDR2 FQGNSA. The V end lost 5 bases, the J end lost 0 bases, and 13 bases lay between the germline ends. The CDR3 has 16 amino acids. The CDR3 sequence is CASSPQGLSNTGELFF. DNA for the CDR3: TGTGCCAGCAGCCCTCAGGGGCTATCGAACACCGGGGAGCTGTTTTTT.

This clone was seen once. V is TRBV2 and J is TRBJ2-7; D may be TRBD2 (5 bases). CDR1 and CDR2 from the germline V gene are SNHLY and FYNNEI. This CDR3 contains 15 residues. The V end was cut by 5 bases, the J end by 2 bases, with 16 bases between. The CDR3 DNA is TGTGCCAGCAGTCAAGAGGGCGGAGTTACCTACGAGCAGTACTTC. Protein product: CASSQEGGVTYEQYF.

The V and J genes are TRBV6-1 and TRBJ2-1, with no clear D. The V gene lost 4 bases and the J gene lost 9 bases, with 16 bases spanning the gap. Germline-derived CDR1 and CDR2 are MNHNS and SASEGT. CDR3 size: 14 residues. The CDR3 is CASSVRGPLGEQFF. In nucleotides, the CDR3 is TGTGCCAGCAGTGTTAGAGGCCCCCTCGGTGAGCAGTTCTTC.

V usage is TRBV5-4 and J usage is TRBJ1-5; D might be TRBD1 (5 bases). The CDR3 runs 15 residues. Germline V CDR1 and CDR2: SGHNT, YYREEE (reference sequence). Trimming cost V 0 bases and J 5 bases, with 12 bases left between them. DNA of the CDR3: TGTGCCAGCAGCTTGGGGGGCATGAGGCATCAGCCCCAGCATTTT. Its protein product is CASSLGGMRHQPQHF.

The chain uses TRBV4-1 and TRBJ1-2; D is unresolved. CDR3 length equals 19 residues. Germline V lookup: CDR1 MGHRA, CDR2 YSYEKL. The V end was cut by 0 bases, the J end by 2 bases, with 22 bases between. CDR3 residues: CASSQDPPVSPGTNYGYTF. For the CDR3, the DNA is TGCGCCAGCAGCCAAGACCCTCCGGTGTCCCCGGGAACAAACTATGGCTACACCTTC.

This clone showed up just once. This same CDR3 is encoded by further DNA sequences in the sample. The chain recombines TRBV9 with TRBJ2-1; 8 nucleotides align to TRBD2. CDR1 is SGDLS and CDR2 is YYNGEE in the germline V gene. J gave up 4 bases and V 0 bases, and 3 bases lay outside the gene matches. This CDR3 has 15 amino acids. CDR3 sequence reads: CASSVAGGSYNEQFF. The CDR3 nucleotides are TGTGCCAGCAGCGTAGCGGGAGGGAGTTACAATGAGCAGTTCTTC.

The genes are TRBV20-1 and TRBJ2-7, with D perhaps matching TRBD2 (8 bases). Looked up from germline, CDR1 is DFQATT and CDR2 is SNEGSKA (reference sequence). The CDR3 sequence is 11 residues long. The CDR3 sequence is CGHRGLDEQYF. The CDR3 DNA is TGCGGTCACAGGGGACTAGACGAGCAGTACTTC.

This chain joins TRBV6-1 and TRBJ1-4, with D perhaps matching TRBD1 (5 bases). CDR1 and CDR2 (germline): MNHNS, SASEGT. The V end was cut by 5 bases, the J end by 8 bases, with 15 bases between. The CDR3 consists of 14 residues. As DNA, the CDR3 is TGTGCCAGCAGTCGGACACGGACGATGGAAAAACTGTTTTTT. As protein: CASSRTRTMEKLFF.

The CDR3 bases are TGTGCCAGCAGCTTGGGGACTAGTTTGGCAGATACGCAGTATTTT. Its translation is CASSLGTSLADTQYF. The chain has TRBV5-4 and TRBJ2-3; 7 nucleotides match TRBD2. The germline gives CDR1 SGHNT, CDR2 YYREEE (reference sequence). V trimming: 0 bases; J trimming: 4 bases; junction bases outside the gene matches: 5. The length of the CDR3 is 15 residues.